This entry lists 5 T cell receptor beta chains sequenced from one sample in a study of blood T cell repertoires in COVID-19. The table came from immunoSEQ multiplex PCR; TCRdb's copy has only in-frame clones and leaves some out. The sample holds about 250,000 clones, 70% to 90% seen once. Sequencing was done on a sample of PBMCs or T cells enriched from blood (not recorded which). These TCRs come from a woman between 45 and 60 years old with acute COVID-19.

This chain connects TRBV7-2 to TRBJ1-4; TRBD1 agrees at 7 bases. The CDR3 has 13 residues. V lost 4 bases, J lost 8 bases, and 4 bases stayed unmatched. The V gene's germline CDR1 is SGHTA and CDR2 FQGNSA. The CDR3 here is CASSSGQFEKLFF. The CDR3 DNA sequence: TGTGCCAGCAGCTCGGGACAGTTCGAAAAACTGTTTTTT.

CDR3 nucleotide sequence: TGTGCCAGCAGCTTGAGGACACCCGGAAACACCATATATTTT. This gives the protein CASSLRTPGNTIYF. The chain carries TRBV13 and TRBJ1-3, with D maybe TRBD1 (5 bases). This CDR3 region has 14 residues. Germline CDR1 and CDR2: PRHDT and FYEKMQ (reference sequence). The ends were cut back, 3 bases at V and 4 bases at J, with 10 bases in the middle. Combining the CDR3 with reference TRBV13 and TRBJ1-3 gives the whole variable domain AAGVIQSPRHLIKEKRETATLKCYPIPRHDTVYWYQQGPGQDPQFLISFYEKMQSDKGSIPDRFSAQQFSDYHSELNMSSLELGDSALYFCASSLRTPGNTIYFGEGSWLTVV.

The chain has TRBV28 and TRBJ2-5; the D gene is possibly TRBD2 (5 bases). The length of the CDR3 is 13 residues. CDR1 and CDR2 from the germline V gene are MDHEN and SYDVKM. V was trimmed by 9 bases and J by 0 bases, leaving 11 bases between them. CDR3 in amino acids: CASITGNQETQYF. The CDR3 DNA is TGTGCCAGTATAACGGGAAACCAAGAGACCCAGTACTTC.

The chain uses TRBV11-2 and TRBJ1-3, with 8 bases matching TRBD1. V lost 1 base, J lost 6 bases, and 5 bases stayed unmatched. Germline V gives CDR1 SGHAT, CDR2 FQNNGV. The CDR3 contains 15 residues. CDR3 loop: CASSLAGQGENTIYF. Here the CDR3 DNA reads TGTGCCAGCAGCTTAGCTGGACAGGGAGAAAACACCATATATTTT.

This chain uses TRBV4-3 with TRBJ1-1; D is unresolved. Trimming cost V 0 bases and J 5 bases, with 7 bases left between them. CDR3 length equals 13 residues. CDR1 and CDR2 (germline): LGHNA, YSLEER. CDR3 sequence: CASSQDEGTEAFF. CDR3 nucleotide sequence: TGCGCCAGCAGCCAAGATGAGGGTACTGAAGCTTTCTTT.